Below, 28 T cell receptor beta chains from the same sample are listed, as sequenced in a study of control samples from healthy donors and cancer patients. This table comes from immunoSEQ multiplex PCR, and its TCRdb copy is limited to in-frame clones, with some not included. The sample contains about 120,000 clones, 85% to 95% of which appear only once. The sequenced sample consisted of PBMCs. The receptor source for this set is a man older than 75 with head and neck cancer.

The chain recombines TRBV6-5 with TRBJ1-4, with D possibly matching TRBD1 (5 bases). This CDR3 is built from 13 residues. Germline V gene lookup returns CDR1 MNHEY and CDR2 SVGAGI. The V end lost 5 bases, the J end lost 8 bases, and 12 bases lay between the germline ends. The CDR3 loop is CASSRNRGEKLFF. The CDR3 nucleotides read TGTGCCAGCAGTCGTAATCGGGGGGAAAAACTGTTTTTT.

This clone came up once. The chain recombines TRBV5-8 with TRBJ1-2; D perhaps matches TRBD1 (6 bases). This CDR3 region has 14 residues. In germline, CDR1 is SGHTS, CDR2 YDEGEE. With 4 bases removed from V and 4 bases from J, the gap between germline ends came to 14 bases. CDR3 sequence reads: CASSLGQYIYGYTF. In nucleotides, the CDR3 is TGTGCCAGCAGCCTCGGACAGTACATCTATGGCTACACCTTC.

The rearrangement joins TRBV10-1 to TRBJ2-3; tentatively, D is TRBD1 or TRBD2 (5 bases each). CDR3 length equals 13 residues. The V end lost 6 bases, the J end lost 10 bases, and 17 bases lay between the germline ends. Germline CDR1 is WNHNN and CDR2 is SYGVQD (reference sequence). The CDR3 sequence: CASSTGLAGSQYF. The CDR3 DNA reads TGCGCCAGCAGCACGGGGCTAGCAGGGTCGCAGTATTTT.

The chain combines TRBV5-1 with TRBJ1-4; 9 bases agree with TRBD1. V lost 2 bases to trimming and J lost 7 bases; unmatched junction nucleotides: 6. CDR3 length: 15 amino acids. Germline assignment: CDR1 SGHRS and CDR2 YFSETQ. The CDR3 coding sequence is TGCGCCAGCAGCTTCGCAGGACAGGGGCTTGAAAAACTGTTTTTT. As protein: CASSFAGQGLEKLFF.

The rearrangement joins TRBV6-5 to TRBJ2-3; D is ambiguous. Trimming removed 5 bases from V and 4 bases from J, with 13 bases in between. The CDR3 totals 14 residues. Germline assignment: CDR1 MNHEY and CDR2 SVGAGI. The CDR3: CASSTLRTADTQYF. The CDR3 DNA sequence: TGTGCCAGCAGTACCCTCCGGACCGCAGATACGCAGTATTTT.

The rearrangement uses TRBV25-1 and TRBJ2-3; 10 nucleotides agree with TRBD2. V trimming: 1 base; J trimming: 5 bases; junction bases outside the gene matches: 6. This CDR3 has 16 amino acids. CDR1 is MGHDK, CDR2 SYGVNS, per germline. The CDR3 region is CASSESSGRAGDTQYF. The CDR3 DNA reads TGTGCCAGCAGTGAATCAAGCGGGAGGGCCGGAGATACGCAGTATTTT. The full variable domain, in which reference TRBV25-1 and TRBJ2-3 provide the parts outside the CDR3, is EADIYQTPRYLVIGTGKKITLECSQTMGHDKMYWYQQDPGMELHLIHYSYGVNSTEKGDLSSESTVSRIRTEHFPLTLESARPSHTSQYLCASSESSGRAGDTQYFGPGTRLTVL.

This chain links TRBV30 with TRBJ1-2, with D uncertain. The V and J ends lost 5 bases and 4 bases respectively, with 11 bases between them. The CDR3 totals 12 residues. The germline gives CDR1 GTSNPN, CDR2 SVGIG (reference sequence). CDR3 region: CAWGGSGYGYTF. The CDR3 bases are TGTGCCTGGGGCGGCTCGGGCTATGGCTACACCTTC.

About this clone itself: A junction end diverges from the germline sequence, so it may reflect a read error. The chain uses TRBV5-6 and TRBJ2-4, with D hard to call. This CDR3 has 11 amino acids. CDR1 is SGHDT, CDR2 YYEEEE, per germline. The DNA for the CDR3 is TGTGCCAGCAGTCTCAACAGAAAACCCCACTTC. Amino acid sequence: CASSLNRKPHF.

This sequence joins TRBV6-1 and TRBJ1-1, with D hard to call. The CDR3 has 13 amino acids. The germline gives CDR1 MNHNS, CDR2 SASEGT. The V end lost 3 bases, the J end lost 5 bases, and 10 bases lay between the germline ends. Here the CDR3 reads CASSEGGRTEAFF. The CDR3 nucleotides are TGTGCCAGCAGTGAGGGCGGGAGGACTGAAGCTTTCTTT.

The chain uses TRBV11-2 and TRBJ2-7, with D perhaps assigned TRBD1 or TRBD2 (6 bases each). Germline CDR1 reads SGHAT; CDR2 reads FQNNGV. The CDR3 covers 13 residues. Trimming took off 2 bases at V and 5 bases at J, with 10 bases between the two ends. As DNA, the CDR3 is TGTGCCAGCAGCTTATTAGGGGGGAACGAGCAGTACTTC. It is translated as CASSLLGGNEQYF.

The J gene is TRBJ1-6, the V gene TRBV2; TRBD1 might be the D (5 bases). V lost 5 bases and J 4 bases, leaving 12 bases between the germline ends. From germline, CDR1 is SNHLY and CDR2 FYNNEI. The CDR3 spans 15 residues. CDR3 amino acids: CASSPPDTYNSPLHF. CDR3 sequence (DNA): TGTGCCAGCAGTCCCCCGGACACTTATAATTCACCCCTCCACTTT.

The CDR3 DNA reads as TGTGCCAGCAGTGATTTAACCTACCAAGAGACCCAGTACTTC. It translates to CASSDLTYQETQYF. The gene calls are TRBV2 and TRBJ2-5; D ambiguous. Germline values: CDR1 SNHLY, CDR2 FYNNEI. Deletions cut 3 bases from V and 0 bases from J, with 8 bases between. This CDR3 has 14 residues. Full variable domain (rest looked up from reference TRBV2 and TRBJ2-5): EPEVTQTPSHQVTQMGQEVILRCVPISNHLYFYWYRQILGQKVEFLVSFYNNEISEKSEIFDDQFSVERPDGSNFTLKIRSTKLEDSAMYFCASSDLTYQETQYFGPGTRLLVL.

This chain links TRBV3-1 (or the pseudogene TRBV3-2) with TRBJ1-6; no clear D gene. Trimming took 3 bases from V and 4 from J, leaving 7 bases between them. Looked up from germline, CDR1 is LGHDT and CDR2 is YNNKEL (reference sequence). The CDR3 runs 14 residues. The CDR3 DNA follows: TGTGCCAGCAGCCAGCGGAATTATAATTCACCCCTCCACTTT. It encodes CASSQRNYNSPLHF.

The chain links TRBV5-1 to TRBJ2-1; 9 bases agree with TRBD2. Germline loops: CDR1 SGHRS, CDR2 YFSETQ. This CDR3 has 19 amino acids. Germline trimming cut 4 bases from V and 0 bases from J; bases unmatched to any gene: 14. The CDR3 sequence is CASSPEGSGGPSSYNEQFF. Written as DNA, the CDR3 is TGCGCCAGCAGCCCCGAGGGTAGCGGGGGACCGAGCTCCTACAATGAGCAGTTCTTC.

The rearrangement uses TRBV29-1 and TRBJ1-2, with a tentative D call TRBD1 (5 bases). Trimming removed 3 bases from V and 7 bases from J, with 15 bases in between. Germline values: CDR1 SQVTM, CDR2 ANQGSEA. The CDR3 extends over 13 amino acids. CDR3 region: CSVDSGPEGGYTF. CDR3 in DNA: TGCAGCGTTGACTCGGGGCCTGAGGGTGGCTACACCTTC.

V is TRBV19 and J is TRBJ2-7, with 8 bases matching TRBD1. The CDR3 runs 13 residues. Trimming cost V 8 bases and J 4 bases; bases outside gene matches: 7. Germline CDR1 LNHDA, CDR2 SQIVND (reference sequence). Here the CDR3 DNA reads TGTGCCAGTGGCACAGGGGGAAGGTACGAGCAGTACTTC. Translated: CASGTGGRYEQYF.

The chain joins TRBV11-2 to TRBJ2-5, with 12 bases identical to TRBD2. Trimming removed 2 bases from V and 5 bases from J; junction bases left unmatched: 6. The length of the CDR3 is 16 residues. The germline CDR1 and CDR2 sequences are SGHAT and FQNNGV. The CDR3 protein is CASSLLAGGPRETQYF. CDR3 sequence (DNA): TGTGCCAGCAGCTTACTAGCGGGGGGGCCCCGGGAGACCCAGTACTTC.

CDR3 sequence (DNA): TGTGCCAGTTCGTTTCAGGGTTCCGTGAACACCGGGGAGCTGTTTTTT. Amino acid sequence: CASSFQGSVNTGELFF. The chain recombines TRBV19 with TRBJ2-2, with D perhaps TRBD1 (5 bases). The CDR3 sequence is 16 residues long. Trimming left V 8 bases short and J 1 base short, with 17 bases between. Germline V gene data show CDR1 as LNHDA and CDR2 as SQIVND (reference sequence).

The chain uses TRBV2 and TRBJ1-2; D call uncertain. Germline values: CDR1 SNHLY, CDR2 FYNNEI. Trimming left V 8 bases short and J 7 bases short, with 17 bases between. The CDR3 extends over 13 amino acids. In DNA form, the CDR3 reads TGTGCCAGCCGGATCAACAGTGACGGTGGCTACACCTTC. Protein sequence: CASRINSDGGYTF.

This chain links TRBV21-1 with TRBJ2-7; TRBD1, the D gene given by the table, was not confirmed from the DNA. TRBV21-1 is given as a pseudogene. There are 15 residues in the CDR3. In DNA, the CDR3 is TGTGCCAGCAGCAAATCATCAGGGGGAAGGTACGAGCAGTACTTC. Translating it yields CASSKSSGGRYEQYF.

This chain connects TRBV6-5 to TRBJ2-1; D may be TRBD2 (6 bases). This CDR3 region has 12 residues. The V gene lost 10 bases and the J gene lost 8 bases, with 15 bases spanning the gap. Per germline, CDR1 MNHEY and CDR2 SVGAGI. This CDR3 reads CATPTRHDEQFF. The DNA of the CDR3 is TGTGCCACTCCGACTAGACACGATGAGCAGTTCTTC.

V is TRBV6-5 and J is TRBJ1-1, with 7 bases that match TRBD1. Losses at the gene ends were 6 bases for V and 3 bases for J; bases not matched to a gene: 4. The CDR3 has 13 amino acids. The germline V gene has CDR1 MNHEY and CDR2 SVGAGI. The CDR3 region is CASSSDRHTEAFF. The CDR3 DNA sequence: TGTGCCAGCAGCTCGGACAGGCACACTGAAGCTTTCTTT.

This clone showed up just once. The rearrangement links TRBV9 to TRBJ1-6; D remains ambiguous. The V end lost 0 bases, the J end lost 8 bases, and 9 bases lay between the germline ends. CDR1 is SGDLS, CDR2 YYNGEE, per germline. The CDR3 runs 14 residues. CDR3 loop: CASSVDGRDSPLHF. The CDR3 DNA reads as TGTGCCAGCAGCGTAGATGGGAGGGATTCACCCCTCCACTTT.

The rearrangement joins TRBV19 to TRBJ1-5; 11 bases fit TRBD1. Trimming cost V 3 bases and J 4 bases; bases outside gene matches: 2. The germline CDR1 and CDR2 sequences are LNHDA and SQIVND (reference sequence). The CDR3 spans 15 residues. The CDR3 DNA reads as TGTGCCAGTAGTATCGGACAGGGGGCTAATCAGCCCCAGCATTTT. Its translation: CASSIGQGANQPQHF. Full variable domain (remainder filled in from reference TRBV19 and TRBJ1-5): DGGITQSPKYLFRKEGQNVTLSCEQNLNHDAMYWYRQDPGQGLRLIYYSQIVNDFQKGDIAEGYSVSREKKESFPLTVTSAQKNPTAFYLCASSIGQGANQPQHFGDGTRLSIL.

This chain links TRBV6-2 or TRBV6-3 with TRBJ2-1; 9 positions match TRBD1. CDR1 and CDR2 from the germline V gene are MNHEY and SVGEGT. J lost 6 bases, V lost 6 bases, and 12 bases had no gene match. The CDR3 covers 16 residues. The CDR3 nucleotides read TGTGCCAGCAGCCCTCGACAGGGGGGAAGGGGCAATGAGCAGTTCTTC. The encoded protein is CASSPRQGGRGNEQFF.

This sequence joins TRBV6-1 and TRBJ1-2; possibly TRBD1 for D (6 bases). CDR3 length: 15 residues. V shed 0 bases and J shed 7 bases, with 15 bases lying between them. Germline CDR1 is MNHNS and CDR2 is SASEGT. The CDR3 bases are TGTGCCAGCAGTGAAGCCGATACAGGGTTCGCTGGCTACACCTTC. Its translation is CASSEADTGFAGYTF.

This clone was counted once. The rearrangement joins TRBV12-5 to TRBJ2-3, with TRBD2 matching 9 bases. The CDR3 totals 19 residues. The V gene's germline CDR1 is LGHNT and CDR2 FRNRAP. Losses at the gene ends were 0 bases for V and 0 bases for J; bases not matched to a gene: 10. This CDR3 is CASGLVRLKREESTDTQYF. CDR3 DNA sequence: TGTGCTAGTGGTTTGGTCCGACTTAAGCGGGAGGAGAGCACAGATACGCAGTATTTT.

The chain carries TRBV18 and TRBJ1-1, with D unresolved. Germline CDR1 KGHSH, CDR2 LQKENI. The CDR3 has 15 residues. The V end was cut by 2 bases, the J end by 3 bases, with 13 bases between. CDR3 bases: TGTGCCAGCTCACCAACGAGAGGGTTTGACACTGAAGCTTTCTTT. It encodes CASSPTRGFDTEAFF.